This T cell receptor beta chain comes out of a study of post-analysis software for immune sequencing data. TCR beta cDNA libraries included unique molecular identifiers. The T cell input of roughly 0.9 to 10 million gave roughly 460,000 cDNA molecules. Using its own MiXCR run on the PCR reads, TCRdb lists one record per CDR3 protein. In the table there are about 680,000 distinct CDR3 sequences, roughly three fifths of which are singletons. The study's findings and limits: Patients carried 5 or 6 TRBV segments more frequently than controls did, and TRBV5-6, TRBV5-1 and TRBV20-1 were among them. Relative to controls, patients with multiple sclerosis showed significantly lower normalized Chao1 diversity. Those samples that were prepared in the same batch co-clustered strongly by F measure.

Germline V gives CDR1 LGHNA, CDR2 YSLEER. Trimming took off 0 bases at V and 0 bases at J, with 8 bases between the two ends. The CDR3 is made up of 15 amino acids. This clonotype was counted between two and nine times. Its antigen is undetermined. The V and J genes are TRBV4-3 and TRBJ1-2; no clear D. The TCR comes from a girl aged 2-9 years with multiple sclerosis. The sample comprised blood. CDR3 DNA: TGCGCCAGCAGCCAAGAGGAGGGCCCTAACTATGGCTACACCTTC. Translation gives CASSQEEGPNYGYTF.